This paragraph reports one TCR beta chain. The CDR3 does not end in the conserved phenylalanine or tryptophan, so this is likely a read error. MiXCR was run by TCRdb on the PCR reads, yielding one entry per CDR3 protein. The data show more than 9,000 distinct CDR3 sequences, roughly a fifth seen once. The ends were cut back, 5 bases at V and 12 bases at J, with 20 bases in the middle. CDR1 and CDR2 (germline): MDHEN, SYDVKM. CDR3 length: 15 residues. The data are from a study of molecular identifiers for immune sequencing clone quantification. The receptor was derived from a human donor in good health. Some libraries in this study had Jurkat cell RNA spiked in. The sequenced material came from naive CD8+ T cells from blood, with Jurkat cell RNA spiked in. Stated subset: FACS-sorted CD8+CD4-CCR7+CD45RA+ naive T cells. The chain employs TRBV28 and TRBJ1-6; no clear D. The CDR3 loop reads CASSPPSSVPGPLHL. DNA of the CDR3: TGTGCCAGCAGTCCACCGAGTAGTGTTCCGGGACCCCTCCACCTT.